What follows are 8 T cell receptor beta chains derived from one specimen sequenced in a study of OX40 agonist ivuxolimab in advanced cancers. The protocol was immunoSEQ multiplex PCR, while the TCRdb copy is restricted to in-frame clones and leaves out a portion. The data hold some 50,000 clones, with almost 90% observed a single time. The source was CD4+ or CD8+ T cells sorted from blood, collected in a trial of the OX40 agonist ivuxolimab. The receptors were sampled from an adult with an advanced solid tumor such as melanoma, head and neck, liver or kidney cancer.

The CDR3 nucleotides are TGTGCCAGCAGCTCCCGACAGAACACTGAAGCTTTCTTT. This gives the protein CASSSRQNTEAFF. The chain links TRBV9 to TRBJ1-1; D is undetermined. Between the trimmed V and J ends, which lost 4 bases and 1 base, there was a span of 8 bases. The V gene's germline CDR1 is SGDLS and CDR2 YYNGEE. The CDR3 contains 13 residues.

The chain recombines TRBV7-9 with TRBJ1-1; no reliable D call. V gave up 2 bases and J gave up 2 bases, with 9 bases separating them. In germline, CDR1 is SEHNR, CDR2 FQNEAQ (reference sequence). This CDR3 comprises 14 residues. The CDR3 spells CASSLRTGNTEAFF. CDR3 in DNA: TGTGCCAGCAGCTTAAGGACCGGCAACACTGAAGCTTTCTTT.

The V gene is TRBV7-9, the J gene TRBJ2-1, with 8 bases matching TRBD1. CDR1 is SEHNR and CDR2 is FQNEAQ in the germline V gene (reference sequence). J was trimmed by 0 bases and V by 3 bases; bases with no gene match: 4. This CDR3 has 16 amino acids. The chain's CDR3 is CASSFWTGSSYNEQFF. The DNA for the CDR3 is TGTGCCAGCAGCTTCTGGACAGGGAGCTCCTACAATGAGCAGTTCTTC.

This clone was detected once. The chain carries TRBV19 and TRBJ2-2, with a weak D call TRBD1 (5 bases). The CDR3 has 15 amino acids. V shed 3 bases and J shed 5 bases, with 13 bases lying between them. Germline assignment: CDR1 LNHDA and CDR2 SQIVND (reference sequence). CDR3 in DNA: TGTGCCAGTAGTATGGAGACAGCCCTTACCGGGGAGCTGTTTTTT. It specifies CASSMETALTGELFF.

This clone was seen once. The chain is built from TRBV28 and TRBJ1-1; no firm D call. CDR1 MDHEN and CDR2 SYDVKM come from the germline V gene. The CDR3 loop spans 16 amino acids. The V end lost 7 bases, the J end lost 1 base, and 19 bases lay between the germline ends. CDR3: CASTPPTGHSNTEAFF. For the CDR3, the DNA is TGTGCCAGCACCCCTCCAACGGGCCACTCGAACACTGAAGCTTTCTTT.

This clone has a handful of counts. The chain is built from TRBV7-6 and TRBJ2-5; D perhaps matches TRBD2 (5 bases). Germline values: CDR1 SGHVS, CDR2 FNYEAQ. The CDR3 has 13 amino acids. V was cut by 5 bases and J by 4 bases, with 11 bases left in between. The CDR3 reads CASSPRDGETQYF. The CDR3 DNA sequence: TGTGCCAGCAGCCCCCGGGATGGAGAGACCCAGTACTTC.

The gene calls are TRBV15 and TRBJ1-2; 9 nucleotides agree with TRBD1. The CDR3 loop spans 14 amino acids. Germline-derived CDR1 and CDR2 are LNHNV and YYDKDF (reference sequence). The V segment lost 4 bases and the J segment 4 bases; nucleotides outside the gene matches: 4. CDR3 coding DNA: TGTGCCACCAGCAAAGACAGGGGGAGCTATGGCTACACCTTC. Its protein product is CATSKDRGSYGYTF.

V is TRBV6-5 and J is TRBJ1-6, with 9 bases aligning to TRBD1. This CDR3 region has 16 residues. V trimming: 3 bases; J trimming: 13 bases; junction bases outside the gene matches: 13. In germline, CDR1 is MNHEY, CDR2 SVGAGI. CDR3 sequence: CASSYGVGQGLAPLHF. CDR3 nucleotide sequence: TGTGCCAGCAGTTATGGGGTGGGACAGGGTCTCGCGCCCCTCCACTTT.